Listed here is a single TCR beta chain. Its matching antigen is unknown. The data belong to a study of CD8 T cells in ankylosing spondylitis. From germline, CDR1 is MGHDK and CDR2 SYGVNS. Trimming removed 7 bases from V and 1 base from J, with 16 bases in between. The CDR3 totals 15 residues. For TCR beta, libraries came from quantitative 5'-RACE with molecular barcodes. In TCRdb, the 5' RACE reads were re-called with MiXCR into one record per CDR3 protein. The data show approximately 250,000 distinct CDR3 sequences, 32% seen once. General study findings and limits: The authors found the disease-linked clones to be CD8+ and relatively rare in peripheral blood. Disease-linked clones were reportedly significantly enriched in matched ankylosing spondylitis synovial fluid.

This sequence joins TRBV25-1 and TRBJ1-1, with a tentative D call TRBD1 (6 bases). What was sequenced was blood, either unsorted or a sorted T cell fraction (not recorded which). This receptor was obtained from a male donor with ankylosing spondylitis or in good health (not recorded which). CDR3 nucleotide sequence: TGTGCCAGCATTGGGGCCAGGGGAGGGAACACTGAAGCTTTCTTT. Translated, it gives CASIGARGGNTEAFF. The full variable domain, in which reference TRBV25-1 and TRBJ1-1 provide the parts outside the CDR3, is EADIYQTPRYLVIGTGKKITLECSQTMGHDKMYWYQQDPGMELHLIHYSYGVNSTEKGDLSSESTVSRIRTEHFPLTLESARPSHTSQYLCASIGARGGNTEAFFGQGTRLTVV.